These 22 T cell receptor beta chains share one sample of origin, sequenced in a study of T cell responses to AZD1222 COVID-19 vaccine. TCRdb's table, derived via immunoSEQ multiplex PCR, lists solely in-frame clones and lacks some. The repertoire consists of 150,000 to 200,000 clones, with 85% to 95% occurring once and the leading ten covering 3% to 5%. The sequences come from peripheral blood, collected on day 0 of AZD1222 vaccination. Receptor source: an adult in good health.

The chain combines TRBV2 with TRBJ2-2; D not resolved. This CDR3 is built from 15 residues. V shed 5 bases and J shed 1 base, with 11 bases lying between them. Germline CDR1 reads SNHLY; CDR2 reads FYNNEI. CDR3 bases: TGTGCCAGCAGTCGGTTTACGGGGAACACCGGGGAGCTGTTTTTT. It translates to CASSRFTGNTGELFF.

This clone occurred once. The V gene is TRBV14, the J gene TRBJ1-3; D remains unclear. Germline CDR1 reads SGHDN; CDR2 reads FVKESK. The ends were cut back, 4 bases at V and 3 bases at J, with 13 bases in the middle. The CDR3 consists of 15 residues. CDR3 sequence: CASSLGPADGNTIYF. CDR3 bases: TGTGCCAGCAGCCTAGGCCCGGCCGATGGAAACACCATATATTTT. Drawing the rest from reference TRBV14 and TRBJ1-3, the complete variable domain is EAGVTQFPSHSVIEKGQTVTLRCDPISGHDNLYWYRRVMGKEIKFLLHFVKESKQDESGMPNNRFLAERTGGTYSTLKVQPAELEDSGVYFCASSLGPADGNTIYFGEGSWLTVV.

The chain has TRBV5-5 and TRBJ2-1; 9 bases map to TRBD2. V trimming: 0 bases; J trimming: 7 bases; junction bases outside the gene matches: 8. The V gene's germline CDR1 is SGHKS and CDR2 YYEKEE (reference sequence). The CDR3 length is 16 residues. The CDR3 sequence: CASSLELAGGWNEQFF. CDR3 in DNA: TGTGCCAGCAGCTTGGAACTAGCGGGCGGCTGGAATGAGCAGTTCTTC.

The V and J genes are TRBV3-1 (or the pseudogene TRBV3-2) and TRBJ2-3; D ambiguous. Germline lookup yields CDR1 LGHDT and CDR2 YNNKEL (reference sequence). V was shortened by 5 bases and J by 8 bases, with 8 bases between the two germline ends. CDR3 length equals 11 residues. CDR3 residues: CASSSSGTQYF. In DNA form, the CDR3 reads TGTGCCAGCAGCTCCTCGGGTACGCAGTATTTT.

V and J are TRBV3-1 (or the pseudogene TRBV3-2) and TRBJ1-3; a weak D match, TRBD1 (5 bases). V gave up 2 bases and J gave up 2 bases, with 13 bases separating them. Germline loops: CDR1 LGHDT, CDR2 YNNKEL (reference sequence). The CDR3 spans 16 residues. CDR3 amino acids: CASSQRTRQPGNTIYF. Here the CDR3 DNA reads TGTGCCAGCAGCCAACGGACAAGGCAACCTGGAAACACCATATATTTT.

CDR3 coding DNA: TGTGCCAGCAGTGAAGCGGGAGAAGGATTCTCAGGGGAGCTGTTTTTT. It yields the protein CASSEAGEGFSGELFF. The chain links TRBV6-1 to TRBJ2-2, with D possibly being TRBD2 (5 bases). This CDR3 region has 16 residues. CDR1 is MNHNS and CDR2 is SASEGT in the germline V gene. Trimming stripped 0 bases from V and 8 bases from J, with 16 bases between.

The chain carries TRBV27 and TRBJ1-6; D call uncertain. V dropped 5 bases and J dropped 9 bases, with 11 bases sitting between them. Germline V gene sequence: CDR1 MNHEY, CDR2 SMNVEV (reference sequence). The CDR3 length is 13 residues. The CDR3 DNA sequence: TGTGCCAGCAGTCCTCAGACCCGTTCACCCCTCCACTTT. It codes for CASSPQTRSPLHF.

This sequence joins TRBV28 and TRBJ2-5, with D tentatively TRBD2 (7 bases). Germline lookup yields CDR1 MDHEN and CDR2 SYDVKM. The CDR3 has 15 residues. The V gene lost 4 bases and the J gene lost 4 bases, with 16 bases spanning the gap. CDR3 in DNA: TGTGCCAGCAGTTGGGGGGGGGCGCTAGGAGAGACCCAGTACTTC. It yields the protein CASSWGGALGETQYF.

As for this clone: An end of the junction differs from the germline gene, which may be a read error. Other DNA sequences of this sample code for an identical CDR3. This chain connects TRBV12-5 to TRBJ1-5; 8 bases agree with TRBD1. The CDR3 runs to 14 residues. Germline CDR1 LGHNT, CDR2 FRNRAP. CDR3 amino acids: CASGLGQGKQPQHF. The CDR3, as DNA: TGTGCTAGTGGCCTAGGACAGGGCAAGCAGCCCCAGCATTTT.

The chain carries TRBV4-1 and TRBJ1-4; D is ambiguous. The V end lost 2 bases, the J end lost 8 bases, and 18 bases lay between the germline ends. Germline V gene lookup returns CDR1 MGHRA and CDR2 YSYEKL. The CDR3 is made up of 16 amino acids. CDR3 loop: CASSQNPWLTREKLFF. CDR3 DNA sequence: TGCGCCAGCAGCCAAAACCCATGGCTGACTAGGGAAAAACTGTTTTTT.

The chain couples TRBV3-1 (or the pseudogene TRBV3-2) to TRBJ2-3; TRBD2 agrees at 11 bases. The CDR3 runs 16 residues. Trimming cost V 0 bases and J 8 bases; bases outside gene matches: 7. The germline V gene encodes CDR1 LGHDT and CDR2 YNNKEL (reference sequence). The CDR3 loop is CASSQEGSGGAGTQYF. In nucleotides, the CDR3 is TGTGCCAGCAGCCAAGAAGGTAGCGGGGGGGCCGGTACGCAGTATTTT.

This chain connects TRBV11-2 to TRBJ2-2, with TRBD2 matching 14 bases. V shed 3 bases and J 6 bases; nucleotides not matched to a gene: 3. The length of the CDR3 is 16 residues. Germline CDR1 and CDR2: SGHAT and FQNNGV. The CDR3 DNA reads as TGTGCCAGCAGCTTTGGGACTAGCGGGAGCTCCGGGGAGCTGTTTTTT. This gives the protein CASSFGTSGSSGELFF.

This chain joins TRBV2 and TRBJ2-3; 9 nucleotides match TRBD2. This CDR3 region has 15 residues. With V trimmed by 2 bases and J by 4 bases, 4 bases remained unmatched. Germline CDR1 SNHLY, CDR2 FYNNEI. CDR3 bases: TGTGCCAGCAGTGAACTAGCGGGAAGGTCAGATACGCAGTATTTT. Translating gives CASSELAGRSDTQYF.

V and J are TRBV6-5 and TRBJ1-2; 7 bases map to TRBD1. This CDR3 spans 13 amino acids. The trim removed 7 bases at V and 4 bases at J, leaving 6 bases unmatched. Per the germline V gene, CDR1 is MNHEY and CDR2 is SVGAGI. For the CDR3, the DNA is TGTGCCAGCATCTGGGGACAGTTCTATGGCTACACCTTC. Protein product: CASIWGQFYGYTF.

This sequence joins TRBV11-2 and TRBJ1-4; 9 positions agree with TRBD1. CDR3 length: 15 amino acids. Germline V gene sequence: CDR1 SGHAT, CDR2 FQNNGV. The J segment lost 14 bases and the V segment lost 5 bases, leaving 15 bases of the junction unmatched. The CDR3 region has the DNA TGTGCCAGCAGCCCCCCATACGGACAGGGGCTTGGGCTGTTTTTT. This sequence encodes CASSPPYGQGLGLFF.

This chain uses TRBV19 with TRBJ2-7; tentatively, D is TRBD2 (5 bases). The CDR3 totals 13 residues. From germline, CDR1 is LNHDA and CDR2 SQIVND (reference sequence). V was trimmed by 10 bases and J by 3 bases, leaving 16 bases between them. CDR3: CATAYGDHYEQYF. The CDR3 nucleotides are TGTGCCACCGCGTACGGGGATCACTACGAGCAGTACTTC.

The V and J genes are TRBV27 and TRBJ1-6; D is perhaps TRBD1 (6 bases). Germline V gene sequence: CDR1 MNHEY, CDR2 SMNVEV (reference sequence). The CDR3 is 15 amino acids. V shed 2 bases and J shed 7 bases, with 12 bases lying between them. CDR3 residues: CASSLTGGRNSPLHF. CDR3 nucleotides: TGTGCCAGCAGTTTAACGGGGGGCCGAAATTCACCCCTCCACTTT.

Note on this clone: One junction end does not reproduce the germline sequence, and a read error may be involved. The chain carries TRBV10-3 and TRBJ2-2; no definite D call. CDR1 is ENHRY and CDR2 is SYGVKD in the germline V gene. The length of the CDR3 is 14 residues. The CDR3 DNA reads TGTGCCATCAGGGAGTTTCAGGACACCGGGGAGCTGTTTTTT. Translation gives CAIREFQDTGELFF.

On this clone itself: Other DNA variants within this sample encode the same CDR3. The CDR3: CASSPRGNQPQHF. DNA for the CDR3: TGTGCCAGCAGTCCGCGGGGGAATCAGCCCCAGCATTTT. V is TRBV6-5 and J is TRBJ1-5; D is perhaps TRBD1 (5 bases). Deletions cut 5 bases from V and 4 bases from J, with 9 bases between. CDR1 is MNHEY and CDR2 is SVGAGI in the germline V gene. The CDR3 consists of 13 residues.

The chain links TRBV19 to TRBJ2-2; possibly TRBD1 for D (5 bases). CDR1 and CDR2 (germline): LNHDA, SQIVND (reference sequence). The V and J ends lost 4 bases and 3 bases respectively, with 18 bases between them. CDR3 size: 17 residues. CDR3 coding DNA: TGTGCCAGTAGTAGGGGCAGCCCTCTCATTGACACCGGGGAGCTGTTTTTT. Encoded protein: CASSRGSPLIDTGELFF. The variable domain in full, completed from reference TRBV19 and TRBJ2-2, reads DGGITQSPKYLFRKEGQNVTLSCEQNLNHDAMYWYRQDPGQGLRLIYYSQIVNDFQKGDIAEGYSVSREKKESFPLTVTSAQKNPTAFYLCASSRGSPLIDTGELFFGEGSRLTVL.

The V and J genes are TRBV27 and TRBJ1-2, with a tentative D call TRBD1 (6 bases). CDR1 is MNHEY, CDR2 SMNVEV, per germline (reference sequence). The CDR3 consists of 11 residues. V shed 11 bases and J shed 6 bases, with 13 bases lying between them. The CDR3: CAVGGANGYTF. In DNA form, the CDR3 reads TGTGCCGTCGGGGGGGCGAATGGCTACACCTTC.

V usage is TRBV27 and J usage is TRBJ2-2; D is possibly TRBD1 (5 bases). The CDR3 is 14 amino acids. Trimming removed 2 bases from V and 5 bases from J, with 9 bases in between. Germline values: CDR1 MNHEY, CDR2 SMNVEV (reference sequence). CDR3 in amino acids: CASSLGWTTGELFF. In nucleotides, the CDR3 is TGTGCCAGCAGTTTAGGATGGACAACCGGGGAGCTGTTTTTT.